The clone carrying this T cell receptor beta chain occurred many times. The antigen is not known. This CDR3 spans 14 amino acids. Germline CDR1 SGDLS, CDR2 YYNGEE. V lost 3 bases, J lost 9 bases, and 16 bases lay in between. TCRdb redid the calling of the 5' RACE reads with MiXCR, one entry per CDR3 protein. The sample lists thousands of distinct CDR3 sequences; about 2% were seen once. This entry belongs to a study of CD8 T cells in ankylosing spondylitis. Study-level points and caveats: Characteristic, it appeared, of ankylosing spondylitis blood was a TCR beta motif of 7 or 8 highly homologous variants. Disease-linked clones reportedly concentrated significantly in matched ankylosing spondylitis synovial fluid.

The TCR was taken from a male donor with ankylosing spondylitis or in good health (not recorded which). The chain couples TRBV9 to TRBJ2-1; a possible D gene is TRBD1 (5 bases). Sequenced input: blood, either unsorted or a sorted T cell fraction (not recorded which). CDR3 sequence reads: CASSAPQGFSEQFF. In DNA, the CDR3 is TGTGCCAGCAGCGCCCCTCAGGGATTCAGTGAGCAGTTCTTC.